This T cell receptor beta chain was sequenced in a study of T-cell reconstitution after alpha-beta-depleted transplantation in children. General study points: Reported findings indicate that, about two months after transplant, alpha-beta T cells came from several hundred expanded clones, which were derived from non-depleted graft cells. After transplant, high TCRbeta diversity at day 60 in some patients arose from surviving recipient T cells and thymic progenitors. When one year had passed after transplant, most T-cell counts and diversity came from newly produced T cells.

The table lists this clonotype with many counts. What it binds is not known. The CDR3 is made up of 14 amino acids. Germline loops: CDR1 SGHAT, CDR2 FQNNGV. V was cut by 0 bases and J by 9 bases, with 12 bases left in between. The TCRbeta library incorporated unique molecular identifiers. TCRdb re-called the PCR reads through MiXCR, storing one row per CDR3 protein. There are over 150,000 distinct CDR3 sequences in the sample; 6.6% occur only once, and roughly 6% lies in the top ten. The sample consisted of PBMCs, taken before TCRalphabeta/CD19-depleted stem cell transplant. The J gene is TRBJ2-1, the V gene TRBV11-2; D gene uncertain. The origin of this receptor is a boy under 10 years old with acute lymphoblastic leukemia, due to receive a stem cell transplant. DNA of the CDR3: TGTGCCAGCAGCTTAGAGGCCCGGGTCGGTGAGCAGTTCTTC. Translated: CASSLEARVGEQFF.